The entry below gives a single T cell receptor (beta chain) sequence along with its context. Its antigen is currently unknown. Timing groups of about 4 and about 12 weeks for second doses were pooled. The data derive from a study of T cell responses to AZD1222 COVID-19 vaccine. Generated by immunoSEQ multiplex PCR, the TCRdb table keeps only in-frame clones and is missing some. In the table there are about 26,000 clones, about 90% of which are singletons. General observations from the study: Seropositive AZD1222 recipients at baseline numbered only five or six. Donors skewed white British and female; clonal diversity was possibly underestimated.

Sequencing was performed on peripheral blood, taken 28 days after the second AZD1222 dose. This clonotype was sampled from an adult who received the AZD1222 COVID-19 vaccine.

The CDR3: CASSQGRGGFGELFF. The DNA of the CDR3 is TGCGCCAGCAGCCAAGGGCGGGGGGGCTTCGGGGAGCTGTTTTTT. The rearrangement joins TRBV4-3 to TRBJ2-2; 9 nucleotides align to TRBD2. CDR1 is LGHNA, CDR2 YSLEER, per germline. After removal of 1 base from V and 7 bases from J, the junction contained 4 bases not matched to a gene. The CDR3 sequence is 15 residues long.